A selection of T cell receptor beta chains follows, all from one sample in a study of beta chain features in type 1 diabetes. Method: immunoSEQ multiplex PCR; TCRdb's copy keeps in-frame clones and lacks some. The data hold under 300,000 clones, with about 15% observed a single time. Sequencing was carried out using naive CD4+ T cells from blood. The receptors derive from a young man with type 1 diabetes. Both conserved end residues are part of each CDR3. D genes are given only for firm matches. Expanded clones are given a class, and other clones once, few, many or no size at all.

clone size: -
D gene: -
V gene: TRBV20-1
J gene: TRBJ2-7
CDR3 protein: CSAKTDYEQYF
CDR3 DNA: TGCAGTGCTAAAACAGACTACGAGCAGTACTTC

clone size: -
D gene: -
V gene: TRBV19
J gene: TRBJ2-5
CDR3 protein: CASSIGSGQETQYF
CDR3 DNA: TGTGCCAGTAGTATTGGGTCAGGTCAAGAGACCCAGTACTTC

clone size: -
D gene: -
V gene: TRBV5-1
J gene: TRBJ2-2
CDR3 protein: CASSPISVGTKSTGELFF
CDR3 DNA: TGCGCCAGCAGCCCTATTTCGGTGGGGACAAAGAGCACCGGGGAGCTGTTTTTT

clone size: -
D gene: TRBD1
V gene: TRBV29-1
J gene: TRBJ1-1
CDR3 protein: CSVAYPGQGSTEAFF
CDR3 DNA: TGCAGCGTTGCTTATCCGGGACAGGGGAGCACTGAAGCTTTCTTT

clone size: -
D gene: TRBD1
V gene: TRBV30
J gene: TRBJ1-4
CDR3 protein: CAWAHLGQGFEKLFF
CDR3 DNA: TGTGCCTGGGCCCACCTCGGACAGGGTTTTGAAAAACTGTTTTTT

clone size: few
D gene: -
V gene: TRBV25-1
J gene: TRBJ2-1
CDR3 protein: CASTCGSPGNEQFF
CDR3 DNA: TGTGCCAGCACTTGCGGGTCCCCCGGCAATGAGCAGTTCTTC

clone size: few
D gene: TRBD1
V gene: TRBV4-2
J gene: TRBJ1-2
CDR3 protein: CASSQEGTGDYGYTF
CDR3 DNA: TGTGCCAGCAGCCAAGAAGGGACAGGGGACTATGGCTACACCTTC

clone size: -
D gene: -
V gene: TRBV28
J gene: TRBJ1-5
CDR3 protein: CASSFSGQPQHF
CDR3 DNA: TGTGCCAGCAGTTTTAGTGGTCAGCCCCAGCATTTT

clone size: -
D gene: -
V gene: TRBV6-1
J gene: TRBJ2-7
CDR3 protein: CASSDAGIYEQYF
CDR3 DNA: TGTGCCAGCAGTGATGCAGGGATCTACGAGCAGTACTTC

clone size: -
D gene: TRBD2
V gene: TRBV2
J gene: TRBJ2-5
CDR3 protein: CASSEAGTSGRGETQYF
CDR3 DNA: TGTGCCAGCAGTGAAGCCGGGACTAGCGGGAGAGGAGAGACCCAGTACTTC

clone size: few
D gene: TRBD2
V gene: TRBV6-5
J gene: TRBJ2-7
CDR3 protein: CASRRYGDYSYEQYF
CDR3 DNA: TGTGCCAGCCGCCGATACGGGGACTACTCCTACGAGCAGTACTTC

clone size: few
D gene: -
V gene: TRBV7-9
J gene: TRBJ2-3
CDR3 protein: CASSLSETDTQYF
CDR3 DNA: TGTGCCAGCAGCTTATCCGAGACAGATACGCAGTATTTT

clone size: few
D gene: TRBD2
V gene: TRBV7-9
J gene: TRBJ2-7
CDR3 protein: CASSLLAGVDEQYF
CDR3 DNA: TGTGCCAGCAGCTTGCTAGCGGGAGTTGACGAGCAGTACTTC

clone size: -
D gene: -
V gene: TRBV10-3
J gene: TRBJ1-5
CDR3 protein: CAISPQGGNQPQHF
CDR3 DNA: TGTGCCATCAGCCCACAGGGTGGCAATCAGCCCCAGCATTTT

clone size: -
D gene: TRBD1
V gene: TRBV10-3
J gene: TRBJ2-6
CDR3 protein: CAISDDRAGANVLTF
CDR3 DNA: TGTGCCATCAGCGATGACAGGGCTGGGGCCAACGTCCTGACTTTC

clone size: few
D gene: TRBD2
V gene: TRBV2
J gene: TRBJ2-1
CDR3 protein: CASSDGTSQGEQFF
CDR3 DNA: TGTGCCAGCAGTGACGGGACTAGCCAGGGTGAGCAGTTCTTC

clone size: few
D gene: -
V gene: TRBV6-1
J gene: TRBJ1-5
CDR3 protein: CATRGVGNQPQHF
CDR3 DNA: TGTGCCACCCGCGGGGTTGGCAATCAGCCCCAGCATTTT

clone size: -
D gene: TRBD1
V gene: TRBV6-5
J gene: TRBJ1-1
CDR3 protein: CASSRQGYTEAFF
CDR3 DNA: TGTGCCAGCAGTCGACAGGGTTACACTGAAGCTTTCTTT

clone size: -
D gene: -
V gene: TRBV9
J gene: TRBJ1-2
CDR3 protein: CASSVVPGGYTF
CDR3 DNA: TGTGCCAGCAGCGTAGTTCCGGGTGGCTACACCTTC

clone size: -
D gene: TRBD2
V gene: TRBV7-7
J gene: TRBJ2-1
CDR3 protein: CASSLGLGPNEQFF
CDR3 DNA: TGTGCTAGCAGCCTTGGACTAGGTCCGAATGAGCAGTTCTTC

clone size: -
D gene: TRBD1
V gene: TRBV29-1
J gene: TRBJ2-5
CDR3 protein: CSVEPGQMKETQYF
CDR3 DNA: TGCAGCGTTGAACCGGGACAGATGAAAGAGACCCAGTACTTC

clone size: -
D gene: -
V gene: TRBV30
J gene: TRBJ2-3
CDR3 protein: CAWSNFMDTQYF
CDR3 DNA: TGTGCCTGGAGTAATTTTATGGATACGCAGTATTTT

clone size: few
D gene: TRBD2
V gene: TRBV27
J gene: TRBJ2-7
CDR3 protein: CASSSSSGKSEQYF
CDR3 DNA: TGTGCCAGCAGTTCCTCTAGCGGCAAGAGCGAGCAGTACTTC

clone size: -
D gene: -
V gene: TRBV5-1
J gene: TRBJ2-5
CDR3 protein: CASSLYRAGETQYF
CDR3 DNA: TGCGCCAGCAGCTTGTATAGGGCAGGGGAGACCCAGTACTTC

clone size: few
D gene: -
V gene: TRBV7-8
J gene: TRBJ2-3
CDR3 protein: CASSLEAGASSTQYF
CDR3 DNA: TGTGCCAGCAGCTTAGAGGCGGGGGCCTCCAGTACGCAGTATTTT

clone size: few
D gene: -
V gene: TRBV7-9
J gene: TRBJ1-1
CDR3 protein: CASSPRLSGEEAFF
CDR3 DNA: TGTGCCAGCAGCCCTAGGCTGTCGGGGGAGGAAGCTTTCTTT

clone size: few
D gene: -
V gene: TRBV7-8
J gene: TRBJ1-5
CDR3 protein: CASSLRGGDLSNQPQHF
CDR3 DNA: TGTGCCAGCAGCTTAAGGGGAGGGGACTTGAGCAATCAGCCCCAGCATTTT

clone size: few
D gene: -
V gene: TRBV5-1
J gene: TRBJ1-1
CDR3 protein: CASDWGGQSLNTEAFF
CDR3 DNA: TGCGCCAGCGACTGGGGCGGACAGTCGCTGAACACTGAAGCTTTCTTT

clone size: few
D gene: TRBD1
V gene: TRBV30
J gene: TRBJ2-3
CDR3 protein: CAWSRQGVPTDTQYF
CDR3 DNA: TGTGCCTGGAGTCGACAGGGGGTCCCCACAGATACGCAGTATTTT

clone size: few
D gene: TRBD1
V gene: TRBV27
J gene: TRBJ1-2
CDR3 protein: CASRMTGGSYGYTF
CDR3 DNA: TGTGCCAGCAGGATGACAGGGGGCAGCTATGGCTACACCTTC

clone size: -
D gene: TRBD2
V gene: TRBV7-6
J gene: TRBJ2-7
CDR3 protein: CASSQQLPGLGNYEQYF
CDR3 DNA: TGTGCCAGCAGTCAACAACTACCGGGACTAGGAAACTACGAGCAGTACTTC

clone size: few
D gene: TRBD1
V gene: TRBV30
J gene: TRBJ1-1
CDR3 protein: CAWRSTGGNTEAFF
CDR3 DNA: TGTGCCTGGAGATCGACAGGGGGGAACACTGAAGCTTTCTTT

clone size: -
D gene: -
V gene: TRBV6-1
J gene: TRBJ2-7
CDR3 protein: CASSPQGHSYEQYF
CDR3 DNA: TGTGCCAGCAGTCCCCAGGGGCACTCCTACGAGCAGTACTTC

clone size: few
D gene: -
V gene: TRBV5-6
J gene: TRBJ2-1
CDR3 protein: CATHREYNEPEFF
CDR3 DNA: TGTGCCACCCACAGGGAGTACAATGAGCCGGAGTTCTTC

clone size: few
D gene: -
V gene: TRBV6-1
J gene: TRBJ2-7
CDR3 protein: CASSDSGTGAYEQYF
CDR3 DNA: TGTGCCAGCAGTGACTCCGGGACGGGAGCCTACGAGCAGTACTTC

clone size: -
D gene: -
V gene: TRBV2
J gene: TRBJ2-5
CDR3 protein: CASSNTRGTQETQYF
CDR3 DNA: TGTGCCAGCAGCAACACAAGGGGGACCCAAGAGACCCAGTACTTC

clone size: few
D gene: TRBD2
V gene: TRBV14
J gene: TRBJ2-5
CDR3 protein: CASSHLDGLAGVETQYF
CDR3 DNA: TGTGCCAGCAGCCATCTCGACGGGCTAGCGGGAGTGGAGACCCAGTACTTC

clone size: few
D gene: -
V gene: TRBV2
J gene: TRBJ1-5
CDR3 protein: CASSLQARVNQPQHF
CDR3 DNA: TGTGCCAGCAGTTTGCAGGCCAGGGTTAATCAGCCCCAGCATTTT

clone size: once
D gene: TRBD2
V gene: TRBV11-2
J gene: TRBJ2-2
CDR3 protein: CASSFAGAYTGELFF
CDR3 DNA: TGTGCCAGCAGCTTCGCGGGAGCCTACACCGGGGAGCTGTTTTTT

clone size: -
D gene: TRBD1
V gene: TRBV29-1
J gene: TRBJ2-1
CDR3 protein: CSFFRDSLNEQFF
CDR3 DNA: TGCAGCTTCTTCCGGGACAGTCTCAATGAGCAGTTCTTC

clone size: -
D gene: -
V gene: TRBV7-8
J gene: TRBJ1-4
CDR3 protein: CASSLQGLGSNEKLFF
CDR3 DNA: TGTGCCAGCAGCTTACAGGGACTTGGGTCTAATGAAAAACTGTTTTTT

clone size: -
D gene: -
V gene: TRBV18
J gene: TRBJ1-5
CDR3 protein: CASSGQSNQPQHF
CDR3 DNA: TGTGCCAGCTCAGGGCAGTCCAATCAGCCCCAGCATTTT

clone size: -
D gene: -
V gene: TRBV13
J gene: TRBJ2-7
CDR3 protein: CASSLTASFRPSEQYF
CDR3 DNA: TGTGCCAGCAGCCTGACCGCTAGCTTTCGTCCTAGCGAGCAGTACTTC

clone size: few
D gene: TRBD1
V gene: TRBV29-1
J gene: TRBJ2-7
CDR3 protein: CSVDNPGQGALGQYF
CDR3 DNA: TGCAGCGTTGACAATCCGGGACAGGGGGCGTTAGGGCAGTACTTC

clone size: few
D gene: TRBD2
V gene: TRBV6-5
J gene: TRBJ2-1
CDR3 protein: CASSYSVLAGYNEQFF
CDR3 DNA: TGTGCCAGCAGTTACTCTGTACTAGCGGGTTACAATGAGCAGTTCTTC

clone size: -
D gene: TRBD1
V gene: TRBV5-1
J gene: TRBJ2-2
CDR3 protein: CASSLAGTGGTGELFF
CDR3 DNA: TGCGCCAGCAGCTTGGCCGGGACAGGGGGCACCGGGGAGCTGTTTTTT